Listed below are T cell receptor beta chains from one sample, sequenced in a study of CD8 T cells in ankylosing spondylitis. TCRdb re-derived calls from the 5' RACE reads in MiXCR, one entry per CDR3 protein. The sample records 100,000 to 150,000 distinct CDR3 sequences, 6% to 8.5% being singletons. Sequencing used blood, either unsorted or a sorted T cell fraction (not recorded which). Source of these receptors: a male donor with ankylosing spondylitis or in good health (not recorded which). Both conserved end residues are part of each CDR3. The D gene is left open where the match is weak. Only part of the rows carry a size: once, few, many, or a class if the clone is expanded.

d_gene: TRBD2; abundance: .; v_gene: TRBV20-1; j_gene: TRBJ2-1; CDR3aa: CSAGTSGSAYNEQFF; CDR3nt: TGCAGTGCCGGGACTAGCGGGAGCGCCTACAATGAGCAGTTCTTC
d_gene: .; abundance: many; v_gene: TRBV20-1; j_gene: TRBJ2-2; CDR3aa: CSASRTNTGELFF; CDR3nt: TGCAGTGCTTCCAGGACGAACACCGGGGAGCTGTTTTTT
d_gene: .; abundance: many; v_gene: TRBV20-1; j_gene: TRBJ2-1; CDR3aa: CSAPPICQFF; CDR3nt: TGCAGTGCTCCTCCTATTTGCCAGTTCTTC
d_gene: TRBD1; abundance: many; v_gene: TRBV20-1; j_gene: TRBJ1-2; CDR3aa: CSATGTDKNYGYTF; CDR3nt: TGCAGTGCTACCGGGACAGATAAGAACTATGGCTACACCTTC
d_gene: .; abundance: many; v_gene: TRBV2; j_gene: TRBJ1-2; CDR3aa: CASSGAVNYGYTF; CDR3nt: TGTGCCAGCAGCGGAGCAGTGAACTATGGCTACACCTTC
d_gene: .; abundance: many; v_gene: TRBV29-1; j_gene: TRBJ2-7; CDR3aa: CSGRDTNYEQYF; CDR3nt: TGCAGCGGCCGGGACACGAACTACGAGCAGTACTTC
d_gene: .; abundance: many; v_gene: TRBV5-1; j_gene: TRBJ2-1; CDR3aa: CASSGDPGGRNEQFF; CDR3nt: TGCGCCAGCAGCGGGGACCCCGGGGGGCGCAATGAGCAGTTCTTC
d_gene: .; abundance: many; v_gene: TRBV11-2; j_gene: TRBJ2-3; CDR3aa: CASSLEGRITDTQYF; CDR3nt: TGTGCCAGCAGCTTAGAGGGCAGAATCACAGATACGCAGTATTTT
d_gene: .; abundance: many; v_gene: TRBV20-1; j_gene: TRBJ2-7; CDR3aa: CSARDGIAYEQYF; CDR3nt: TGCAGTGCTAGAGACGGGATAGCCTACGAGCAGTACTTC
d_gene: TRBD1; abundance: many; v_gene: TRBV2; j_gene: TRBJ1-1; CDR3aa: CASSDRRQGVGAEAFF; CDR3nt: TGTGCCAGCAGTGATCGGAGACAGGGGGTCGGGGCTGAAGCTTTCTTT
d_gene: .; abundance: many; v_gene: TRBV29-1; j_gene: TRBJ1-2; CDR3aa: CSVAGRVGYGYTF; CDR3nt: TGCAGCGTTGCGGGCCGAGTGGGATATGGCTACACCTTC
d_gene: .; abundance: many; v_gene: TRBV6-1; j_gene: TRBJ1-2; CDR3aa: CASSELINYGYTF; CDR3nt: TGTGCCAGCAGTGAACTTATTAACTATGGCTACACCTTC
d_gene: .; abundance: many; v_gene: TRBV20-1; j_gene: TRBJ2-1; CDR3aa: CSALLAGTYEQFF; CDR3nt: TGCAGTGCTCTCCTGGCAGGGACCTATGAGCAGTTCTTC
d_gene: TRBD1; abundance: many; v_gene: TRBV7-9; j_gene: TRBJ2-7; CDR3aa: CASSQRGQGFYEQYF; CDR3nt: TGTGCCAGCAGCCAGAGGGGACAGGGGTTCTACGAGCAGTACTTC
d_gene: .; abundance: many; v_gene: TRBV9; j_gene: TRBJ2-1; CDR3aa: CASSPGQGGVNEQFF; CDR3nt: TGTGCCAGCAGCCCCGGTCAGGGGGGGGTCAATGAGCAGTTCTTC
d_gene: TRBD1; abundance: many; v_gene: TRBV6-1; j_gene: TRBJ2-7; CDR3aa: CASSPGTGSSYEQYF; CDR3nt: TGTGCCAGCAGTCCCGGGACAGGGAGCTCCTACGAGCAGTACTTC
d_gene: .; abundance: many; v_gene: TRBV28; j_gene: TRBJ2-3; CDR3aa: CASSLPPMSGTQYF; CDR3nt: TGTGCCAGCAGCCTACCCCCAATGTCTGGGACGCAGTATTTT
d_gene: .; abundance: many; v_gene: TRBV7-2; j_gene: TRBJ1-1; CDR3aa: CASSPSGGVAFF; CDR3nt: TGTGCCAGCAGCCCCTCGGGGGGGGTAGCTTTCTTT
d_gene: TRBD1; abundance: once; v_gene: TRBV3-1; j_gene: TRBJ2-2; CDR3aa: CASRDRRTGELFF; CDR3nt: TGTGCCAGCAGGGACAGGAGAACCGGGGAGCTGTTTTTT
d_gene: .; abundance: many; v_gene: TRBV6-1; j_gene: TRBJ1-1; CDR3aa: CASSEVYRMNTEAFF; CDR3nt: TGTGCCAGCAGTGAAGTTTACAGAATGAACACTGAAGCTTTCTTT
d_gene: .; abundance: many; v_gene: TRBV5-1; j_gene: TRBJ2-1; CDR3aa: CASSLGRPNEQFF; CDR3nt: TGCGCCAGCAGCTTGGGACGTCCTAATGAGCAGTTCTTC
d_gene: TRBD2; abundance: many; v_gene: TRBV19; j_gene: TRBJ2-1; CDR3aa: CASSKGLAGGSDEQFF; CDR3nt: TGTGCCAGTAGTAAGGGACTAGCGGGAGGATCGGATGAGCAGTTCTTC
d_gene: .; abundance: many; v_gene: TRBV12-3/TRBV12-4; j_gene: TRBJ1-5; CDR3aa: CASSNRNQPQHF; CDR3nt: TGTGCCAGCAGTAACAGGAATCAGCCCCAGCATTTT
d_gene: TRBD2; abundance: many; v_gene: TRBV5-1; j_gene: TRBJ2-1; CDR3aa: CASSSIAGENEQFF; CDR3nt: TGCGCCAGCAGCTCCATAGCGGGAGAGAATGAGCAGTTCTTC
d_gene: TRBD2; abundance: many; v_gene: TRBV7-2; j_gene: TRBJ2-3; CDR3aa: CASSLVAGGEDTQYF; CDR3nt: TGTGCCAGCAGCTTAGTAGCGGGAGGGGAAGATACGCAGTATTTT
d_gene: TRBD2; abundance: many; v_gene: TRBV20-1; j_gene: TRBJ2-1; CDR3aa: CSVPSGRARYEQFF; CDR3nt: TGCAGTGTCCCTAGCGGGAGGGCCAGATACGAGCAGTTCTTC
d_gene: .; abundance: many; v_gene: TRBV20-1; j_gene: TRBJ2-3; CDR3aa: CSARFPRPGRTDTQYF; CDR3nt: TGCAGTGCCCGTTTCCCCAGACCTGGACGGACAGATACGCAGTATTTT